The 27 T cell receptor beta chains below all came from one sample that was sequenced in a study of blood T cell repertoires in COVID-19. The repertoire was sequenced with immunoSEQ multiplex PCR; TCRdb's copy has only in-frame clones and lacks some. Of 150,000 to 200,000 clones in the sample, around 90% are singletons; the top ten hold 2.5% to 3.5%. Specimen: peripheral blood. The source is a man in his forties or fifties with active or convalescent COVID-19.

The chain employs TRBV28 and TRBJ2-5, with D perhaps matching TRBD1 (5 bases). V dropped 6 bases and J dropped 2 bases, with 13 bases sitting between them. The CDR3 is 14 residues long. CDR1 and CDR2 from the germline V gene are MDHEN and SYDVKM. DNA of the CDR3: TGTGCCAGCAGCTTGGACACTATTCAAGAGACCCAGTACTTC. Translating gives CASSLDTIQETQYF.

This chain links TRBV29-1 with TRBJ1-1; TRBD1 aligns across 9 bases. V shed 7 bases and J 1 base; nucleotides not matched to a gene: 10. This CDR3 is 15 amino acids long. Germline V gene lookup returns CDR1 SQVTM and CDR2 ANQGSEA. The CDR3 here is CSARVPGQGNTEAFF. As DNA, the CDR3 is TGCAGCGCCCGAGTTCCGGGACAGGGGAACACTGAAGCTTTCTTT.

The rearrangement joins TRBV30 to TRBJ1-2; D is ambiguous. Germline V gene sequence: CDR1 GTSNPN, CDR2 SVGIG (reference sequence). V lost 5 bases to trimming and J lost 2 bases, with 12 bases between them. The CDR3 runs 13 residues. CDR3 in DNA: TGTGCCTGGGCCGCAGGTTCCAACTATGGCTACACCTTC. This encodes CAWAAGSNYGYTF.

For this clone: Mismatch with germline at one junction end may stem from a read error. The CDR3 spells CASSLNPGREAGELFF. In DNA form, the CDR3 reads TGTGCTAGCAGCTTAAACCCAGGCAGGGAAGCCGGGGAGCTGTTTTTT. V gene TRBV7-7 combines with J gene TRBJ2-2, with D perhaps matching TRBD1 (5 bases). The CDR3 runs to 16 residues. Germline-derived CDR1 and CDR2 are SSHAT and FNYEAQ (reference sequence). The full variable domain, rest sourced from reference TRBV7-7 and TRBJ2-2, is GAGVSQSPRYKVTKRGQDVTLRCDPISSHATLYWYQQALGQGPEFLTYFNYEAQPDKSGLPSDRFSAERPEGSISTLTIQRTEQRDSAMYRCASSLNPGREAGELFFGEGSRLTVL.

A few counts support this clone. J is TRBJ2-5 and V is TRBV9; 8 positions agree with TRBD2. CDR3 length equals 16 residues. Per germline, CDR1 SGDLS and CDR2 YYNGEE. Trimming cost V 4 bases and J 5 bases; bases outside gene matches: 13. The CDR3 bases are TGTGCCAGCAGCCCTGGGAAGATAACGGGAGGGGAGACCCAGTACTTC. As protein: CASSPGKITGGETQYF.

The chain is built from TRBV28 and TRBJ1-4; unclear D gene. The CDR3 covers 16 residues. CDR1 and CDR2 (germline): MDHEN, SYDVKM. V was clipped by 8 bases and J by 0 bases, with 16 bases between them. CDR3 sequence (DNA): TGTGCCAGCCTCCCGTTTAACCCGGCAACTAATGAAAAACTGTTTTTT. Residues: CASLPFNPATNEKLFF.

CDR3 sequence (DNA): TGTGCCAGCAGCACGGGGGGGGGCTCGACGGGCGAGCAGTACTTC. Protein product: CASSTGGGSTGEQYF. J is TRBJ2-7 and V is TRBV9, with 8 bases aligning to TRBD2. CDR3 size: 15 residues. Germline V lookup: CDR1 SGDLS, CDR2 YYNGEE. J lost 6 bases, V lost 4 bases, and 12 bases had no gene match. The variable domain in full, with the rest retrieved from reference TRBV9 and TRBJ2-7, is DSGVTQTPKHLITATGQRVTLRCSPRSGDLSVYWYQQSLDQGLQFLIQYYNGEERAKGNILERFSAQQFPDLHSELNLSSLELGDSALYFCASSTGGGSTGEQYFGPGTRLTVT.

CDR3 sequence: CASSQLAGGDRTYNEQFF. Written as DNA, the CDR3 is TGTGCCAGCAGCCAACTAGCGGGGGGCGACCGAACCTACAATGAGCAGTTCTTC. V is TRBV3-1 (or the pseudogene TRBV3-2) and J is TRBJ2-1, with 11 bases matching TRBD2. Losses at the gene ends were 2 bases for V and 2 bases for J; bases not matched to a gene: 8. CDR3 length: 18 residues. Germline CDR1 and CDR2: LGHDT and YNNKEL (reference sequence).

The chain has TRBV6-5 and TRBJ2-7, with D maybe TRBD2 (5 bases). The CDR3 spans 15 residues. V shed 8 bases and J shed 4 bases, with 21 bases lying between them. Germline CDR1 reads MNHEY; CDR2 reads SVGAGI. The CDR3 DNA sequence: TGTGCCAGCCGAGGTGACCGGACTGATTATTACGAGCAGTACTTC. It encodes CASRGDRTDYYEQYF.

The CDR3 protein is CATSRGGGEEKLFF. The DNA of the CDR3 is TGTGCCACCAGCAGGGGAGGGGGGGAAGAAAAACTGTTTTTT. The chain employs TRBV15 and TRBJ1-4, with D possibly matching TRBD1 (6 bases). Trimming stripped 3 bases from V and 8 bases from J, with 13 bases between. The V gene's germline CDR1 is LNHNV and CDR2 YYDKDF (reference sequence). The CDR3 totals 14 residues.

The chain couples TRBV6-5 to TRBJ1-1; TRBD1 agrees at 7 bases. The J segment lost 1 base and the V segment lost 5 bases, leaving 4 bases of the junction unmatched. CDR1 is MNHEY and CDR2 is SVGAGI in the germline V gene. The CDR3 extends over 14 amino acids. In DNA form, the CDR3 reads TGTGCCAGCAGTCAGGGGGGACGGAACACTGAAGCTTTCTTT. This sequence encodes CASSQGGRNTEAFF.

The chain links TRBV5-1 to TRBJ1-1; D might be TRBD1 (6 bases). In germline, CDR1 is SGHRS, CDR2 YFSETQ. V was cut by 8 bases and J by 3 bases, with 17 bases left in between. This CDR3 contains 14 residues. The CDR3 here is CASTGTRADTEAFF. CDR3 nucleotide sequence: TGCGCCAGTACTGGGACACGAGCGGACACTGAAGCTTTCTTT.

The chain joins TRBV19 to TRBJ1-1; D is possibly TRBD1 (5 bases). The germline V gene has CDR1 LNHDA and CDR2 SQIVND (reference sequence). V was cut by 5 bases and J by 4 bases, with 11 bases left in between. The CDR3 consists of 13 residues. The CDR3 DNA reads as TGTGCCAGTAGTGCCGGGGGAAGCACTGAAGCTTTCTTT. Residues: CASSAGGSTEAFF.

The V and J genes are TRBV5-1 and TRBJ2-5, with 8 bases matching TRBD1. This CDR3 contains 16 residues. Trimming removed 5 bases from V and 1 base from J; junction bases left unmatched: 10. Germline CDR1 and CDR2: SGHRS and YFSETQ. The CDR3: CASRAGQGGPQETQYF. In DNA form, the CDR3 reads TGCGCCAGCAGAGCCGGACAGGGCGGCCCCCAAGAGACCCAGTACTTC.

The chain couples TRBV19 to TRBJ1-6; TRBD1 matches at 10 bases. V lost 1 base, J lost 11 bases, and 14 bases stayed unmatched. The germline V gene has CDR1 LNHDA and CDR2 SQIVND (reference sequence). CDR3 length: 18 amino acids. CDR3 sequence reads: CASSIAATGGRNLAPLHF. Written as DNA, the CDR3 is TGTGCCAGTAGTATAGCGGCGACAGGGGGCAGGAATTTGGCACCCCTCCACTTT.

The chain combines TRBV6-4 with TRBJ1-3; no clear D gene. The CDR3 consists of 15 residues. V was cut by 4 bases and J by 2 bases, with 12 bases left in between. Germline CDR1 reads MRHNA; CDR2 reads SNTAGT. DNA for the CDR3: TGTGCCAGCAGTGCCCCCTTTTTCCCTGGAAACACCATATATTTT. It encodes CASSAPFFPGNTIYF.

The CDR3 loop reads CAIRPQDRVRGYTF. CDR3 bases: TGTGCCATCAGACCCCAGGACAGGGTGAGGGGCTACACCTTC. This rearrangement joins TRBV10-3 to TRBJ1-2; 8 positions match TRBD1. The CDR3 is 14 residues long. V trimming: 6 bases; J trimming: 8 bases; junction bases outside the gene matches: 11. Germline CDR1 and CDR2: ENHRY and SYGVKD.

The rearrangement joins TRBV5-4 to TRBJ2-1; 9 bases match TRBD1. The V gene's germline CDR1 is SGHNT and CDR2 YYREEE (reference sequence). The CDR3 spans 15 residues. V dropped 2 bases and J dropped 7; count of bases not matched to a gene: 7. For the CDR3, the DNA is TGTGCCAGCAGCTTTGGGGGGACAGGGAGAAATGAGCAGTTCTTC. It encodes CASSFGGTGRNEQFF. The full variable domain, completed using reference TRBV5-4 and TRBJ2-1, is ETGVTQSPTHLIKTRGQQVTLRCSSQSGHNTVSWYQQALGQGPQFIFQYYREEENGRGNFPPRFSGLQFPNYSSELNVNALELDDSALYLCASSFGGTGRNEQFFGPGTRLTVL.

The chain combines TRBV5-4 with TRBJ2-1, with a tentative D call TRBD2 (5 bases). Per the germline V gene, CDR1 is SGHNT and CDR2 is YYREEE (reference sequence). Trimming stripped 0 bases from V and 7 bases from J, with 11 bases between. CDR3 length: 14 amino acids. The CDR3 protein is CASSLVSDRNEQFF. CDR3 sequence (DNA): TGTGCCAGCAGCTTGGTTAGCGATAGGAATGAGCAGTTCTTC.

The V call is TRBV5-1, the J call TRBJ2-5; 7 bases match TRBD2. The V gene's germline CDR1 is SGHRS and CDR2 YFSETQ. This CDR3 has 13 amino acids. V lost 7 bases to trimming and J lost 7 bases; unmatched junction nucleotides: 10. The CDR3 sequence is CASGYGGRGTQYF. The CDR3 DNA reads TGCGCCAGCGGGTACGGGGGGAGGGGGACCCAGTACTTC.

The rearrangement joins TRBV11-3 to TRBJ2-3; D is undetermined. CDR3 length equals 12 residues. Germline V CDR1 and CDR2: SGHNT, YENEEA. Trimming shortened V by 0 bases and J by 6 bases, and 4 bases separated the two germline ends. CDR3 nucleotides: TGTGCCAGCAGCTTAGAGGAGGATACGCAGTATTTT. Its translation is CASSLEEDTQYF.

The J gene is TRBJ2-1, the V gene TRBV2, with D unresolved. The CDR3 is made up of 13 amino acids. V was shortened by 5 bases and J by 8 bases, with 13 bases between the two germline ends. Germline V gene data show CDR1 as SNHLY and CDR2 as FYNNEI. This chain's CDR3 is CASSYGVLDEQFF. The CDR3 DNA reads TGTGCCAGCAGTTACGGAGTCCTGGATGAGCAGTTCTTC.

V usage is TRBV7-2 and J usage is TRBJ1-5; 8 bases are a match to TRBD1. Germline CDR1 SGHTA, CDR2 FQGNSA. J gave up 6 bases and V 2 bases, and 3 bases lay outside the gene matches. The CDR3 has 14 amino acids. The CDR3 loop is CASSLFRGRQPQHF. The CDR3 DNA sequence: TGTGCCAGCAGCTTATTCAGGGGGCGTCAGCCCCAGCATTTT. The full variable domain, completed using reference TRBV7-2 and TRBJ1-5, is GAGVSQSPSNKVTEKGKDVELRCDPISGHTALYWYRQSLGQGLEFLIYFQGNSAPDKSGLPSDRFSAERTGGSVSTLTIQRTQQEDSAVYLCASSLFRGRQPQHFGDGTRLSIL.

The rearrangement links TRBV9 to TRBJ1-2; 10 bases line up with TRBD1. Germline CDR1 is SGDLS and CDR2 is YYNGEE. The CDR3 runs 14 residues. V was clipped by 2 bases and J by 7 bases; unmatched bases: 5. Here the CDR3 DNA reads TGTGCCAGCAGCGTGACAGGGGGCGGTGGTGGCTACACCTTC. As protein: CASSVTGGGGGYTF.

V usage is TRBV10-1 and J usage is TRBJ1-1; a weak D match, TRBD1 (5 bases). The CDR3 covers 13 residues. Trimming took off 4 bases at V and 10 bases at J, with 16 bases between the two ends. Germline assignment: CDR1 WNHNN and CDR2 SYGVQD (reference sequence). CDR3 sequence reads: CASSASPGGVAFF. The DNA for the CDR3 is TGCGCCAGCAGTGCCTCCCCGGGGGGAGTAGCTTTCTTT.

The chain employs TRBV7-8 and TRBJ2-7; no firm D call. Germline V lookup: CDR1 SGHVS, CDR2 FQNEAQ. The CDR3 consists of 13 residues. Trimming took 0 bases from V and 3 from J, leaving 6 bases between them. The CDR3 sequence: CASSLAGIYEQYF. The CDR3 bases are TGTGCCAGCAGCTTAGCGGGCATCTACGAGCAGTACTTC.

This sequence joins TRBV11-2 and TRBJ2-5; a weak D match, TRBD2 (6 bases). Germline assignment: CDR1 SGHAT and CDR2 FQNNGV. CDR3 size: 14 residues. V was cut by 7 bases and J by 5 bases, with 17 bases left in between. This chain's CDR3 is CASTFWGVTETQYF. CDR3 in DNA: TGTGCCAGCACTTTCTGGGGGGTAACGGAGACCCAGTACTTC.